The rows below give T cell receptor beta chains drawn from one sample of a study of blood T cell repertoires in COVID-19. The repertoire was sequenced with immunoSEQ multiplex PCR; TCRdb's copy has only in-frame clones and lacks some. In the table there are 150,000 to 250,000 clones, around 81% of which are singletons. Sequences were obtained from PBMCs or T cells enriched from blood (not recorded which). All receptors come from a man in his forties who had recovered from COVID-19. Both conserved end residues are part of each CDR3. D genes are given only for firm matches. Clone size is shown for a subset of rows, as once, few, many or a class of expanded clone.

j_call d_call clone_size v_call cdr3_aa cdr3_nt
TRBJ1-3 - few TRBV6-1 CASSDLSSGNTIYF TGTGCCAGCAGTGATCTGAGCTCTGGAAACACCATATATTTT
TRBJ2-7 TRBD1 - TRBV12-3/TRBV12-4 CASSRTGANEQYF TGTGCCAGCAGTCGGACAGGGGCCAACGAGCAGTACTTC
TRBJ1-4 - - TRBV3-1/TRBV3-2 CASSQEPATTNEKLFF TGTGCCAGCAGCCAAGAACCCGCTACAACTAATGAAAAACTGTTTTTT
TRBJ2-3 TRBD2 - TRBV30 CAWSLASGVTDTQYF TGTGCCTGGAGCCTTGCTAGCGGGGTGACAGATACGCAGTATTTT
TRBJ1-4 - few TRBV27 CASSSRVEKLFF TGTGCCAGCAGTTCCAGGGTTGAAAAACTGTTTTTT
TRBJ2-3 TRBD2 - TRBV6-7 CASSYEAGGHLGTDTQYF TGTGCCAGCAGTTACGAGGCGGGGGGGCATCTGGGCACAGATACGCAGTATTTT
TRBJ1-4 TRBD1 - TRBV18 CASSPPGQGGEKLFF TGTGCCAGCTCACCACCGGGACAGGGGGGAGAAAAACTGTTTTTT
TRBJ2-2 - - TRBV5-6 CASSPYAKENTGELFF TGTGCCAGCAGCCCCTACGCAAAAGAGAACACCGGGGAGCTGTTTTTT
TRBJ1-2 - - TRBV4-2 CASSQDQGGMGYTF TGTGCCAGCAGCCAAGATCAAGGGGGTATGGGCTACACCTTC
TRBJ2-5 TRBD2 - TRBV7-9 CASSLGLAGSQETQYF TGTGCCAGCAGCTTAGGCCTAGCGGGGTCTCAAGAGACCCAGTACTTC
TRBJ2-7 - - TRBV6-5 CASSYSSHSNPYEQYF TGTGCCAGCAGTTACTCGAGTCATAGCAATCCCTACGAGCAGTACTTC
TRBJ2-2 TRBD2 - TRBV7-7 CASSLTGTRPGELFF TGTGCCAGCAGCTTAACCGGGACTAGACCCGGGGAGCTGTTTTTT
TRBJ1-5 - - TRBV7-2 CASSLYRVGNQPQHF TGTGCCAGCAGCCTTTACAGGGTTGGTAATCAGCCCCAGCATTTT
TRBJ1-2 TRBD1 once TRBV9 CASSVDRAGYYGYTF TGTGCCAGCAGCGTCGACAGGGCTGGATACTATGGCTACACCTTC
TRBJ1-6 - once TRBV12-5 CADKQGKLCSRNSPLHF TGTGCAGATAAACAGGGAAAATTATGCAGCCGTAATTCACCCCTCCACTTT
TRBJ2-1 TRBD2 - TRBV7-2 CASSQTSGGVEQFF TGTGCCAGCAGCCAGACTAGCGGGGGGGTCGAGCAGTTCTTC
TRBJ1-3 - - TRBV19 CASSIPDFSSGNTIYF TGTGCCAGTAGTATCCCAGACTTCTCCTCTGGAAACACCATATATTTT
TRBJ1-2 - - TRBV5-4 CASSLNRAIGYTF TGTGCCAGCAGCTTGAACAGGGCGATCGGCTACACCTTC
TRBJ2-1 - - TRBV2 CASSGNRAVGNEQFF TGTGCCAGCAGTGGGAACAGGGCGGTCGGCAATGAGCAGTTCTTC
TRBJ1-3 - - TRBV15 CATSRDGGGSSSGNTIYF TGTGCCACCAGCAGAGATGGAGGAGGGTCCAGCTCTGGAAACACCATATATTTT
TRBJ2-7 - - TRBV11-3 CASSLGAGHEQYF TGTGCCAGCAGCTTAGGGGCAGGGCACGAGCAGTACTTC
TRBJ1-4 - - TRBV5-1 CASSAPTDFNEKLFF TGCGCCAGCAGCGCACCGACAGACTTTAATGAAAAACTGTTTTTT
TRBJ1-5 - - TRBV6-5 CASSDRRENQPQHF TGTGCCAGCAGCGATCGACGGGAGAATCAGCCCCAGCATTTT
TRBJ1-5 TRBD1 - TRBV19 CASSAMGQGYSNQPQHF TGTGCCAGTAGTGCTATGGGACAGGGGTATAGCAATCAGCCCCAGCATTTT
TRBJ2-7 - - TRBV7-8 CASSMTVDYEQYF TGTGCCAGCAGCATGACAGTTGACTACGAGCAGTACTTC
TRBJ1-2 TRBD1 few TRBV30 CAWSVGQGGYGYTF TGTGCCTGGAGTGTAGGACAGGGCGGCTATGGCTACACCTTC
TRBJ1-2 TRBD1 - TRBV12-3/TRBV12-4 CASRRTGLYGYTF TGTGCCAGCAGGCGGACAGGGCTATATGGCTACACCTTC
TRBJ1-2 TRBD1 - TRBV2 CASTLKEGAVSYTF TGTGCCAGCACCCTAAAGGAGGGGGCTGTGAGCTACACCTTC
TRBJ2-5 - - TRBV12-3/TRBV12-4 CASSTTLKETQYF TGTGCCAGCAGCACTACACTGAAAGAGACCCAGTACTTC
TRBJ2-7 TRBD1 once TRBV6-5 CASKWTGGTYEQYF TGTGCCAGCAAGTGGACAGGGGGCACCTACGAGCAGTACTTC